This entry features one TCR beta chain sequence. This record belongs to a study of OX40 agonist ivuxolimab in advanced cancers. Repertoires were generated with immunoSEQ multiplex PCR, while TCRdb's copy carries only in-frame clones and drops some. There are some 70,000 clones in the sample; roughly 80% occur only once, and approximately 5.6% lies in the top ten. This CDR3 spans 18 amino acids. V lost 7 bases and J 7 bases, leaving 28 bases between the germline ends. Germline assignment: CDR1 MDHEN and CDR2 SYDVKM. Sequenced here: CD4+ or CD8+ T cells sorted from blood, sampled in a trial of the OX40 agonist ivuxolimab. This TCR came from an adult with an advanced solid tumor such as melanoma, head and neck, liver or kidney cancer. V usage is TRBV28 and J usage is TRBJ1-4; D call uncertain. The chain's CDR3 is CASNTFWSAPGRTEKLFF. The CDR3 bases are TGTGCCAGCAACACTTTTTGGTCCGCCCCGGGGAGAACTGAAAAACTGTTTTTT.